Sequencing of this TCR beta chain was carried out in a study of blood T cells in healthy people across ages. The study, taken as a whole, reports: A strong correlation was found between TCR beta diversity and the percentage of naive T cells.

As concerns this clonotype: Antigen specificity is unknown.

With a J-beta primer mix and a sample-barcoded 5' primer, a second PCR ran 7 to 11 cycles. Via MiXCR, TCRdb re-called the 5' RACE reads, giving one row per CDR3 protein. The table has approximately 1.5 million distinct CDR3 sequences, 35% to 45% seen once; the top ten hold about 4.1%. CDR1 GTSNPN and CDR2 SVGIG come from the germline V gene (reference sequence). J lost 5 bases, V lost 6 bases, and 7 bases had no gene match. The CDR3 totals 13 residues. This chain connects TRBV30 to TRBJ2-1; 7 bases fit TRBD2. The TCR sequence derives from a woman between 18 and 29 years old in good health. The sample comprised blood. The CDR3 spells CACGGSSDNEQFF. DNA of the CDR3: TGTGCCTGCGGCGGGAGTTCCGACAATGAGCAGTTCTTC. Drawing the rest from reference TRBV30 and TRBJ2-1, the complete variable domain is SQTIHQWPATLVQPVGSPLSLECTVEGTSNPNLYWYRQAAGRGLQLLFYSVGIGQISSEVPQNLSASRPQDRQFILSSKKLLLSDSGFYLCACGGSSDNEQFFGPGTRLTVL.